The 10 T cell receptor beta chains below were found in one sample sequenced in a study of T cells in Graves' hyperthyroidism and ophthalmopathy. Amplification targeted TCR beta CDR3 regions from RNA transcripts. The HTBI primer set drove a first-round RT-PCR of the TCR CDR3. TCRdb analysed the multiplex PCR reads with MiXCR anew, one entry per CDR3 protein. Among 360,000 or so distinct CDR3 sequences, 19% were seen once, and the ten largest hold 3.7%. The sequenced sample was blood. The source is a woman between 18 and 29 years old with Graves' hyperthyroidism.

The V and J genes are TRBV19 and TRBJ2-7; tentative D call: TRBD2 (5 bases). Germline CDR1 LNHDA, CDR2 SQIVND (reference sequence). Between the trimmed V and J ends, which lost 2 bases and 6 bases, there was a span of 8 bases. CDR3 length: 12 amino acids. The CDR3 DNA follows: TGTGCCAGTAGTATACCCCGGGGCGAGCAGTACTTC. Encoded protein: CASSIPRGEQYF.

This clonotype occurred a few times. The V and J genes are TRBV14 and TRBJ2-7, with D unresolved. The length of the CDR3 is 14 residues. Germline V gives CDR1 SGHDN, CDR2 FVKESK. V lost 0 bases, J lost 2 bases, and 8 bases lay in between. The CDR3 loop is CASSQEGPTYEQYF. The DNA of the CDR3 is TGTGCCAGCAGCCAAGAAGGGCCCACCTACGAGCAGTACTTC. Full variable domain (missing parts from reference TRBV14 and TRBJ2-7): EAGVTQFPSHSVIEKGQTVTLRCDPISGHDNLYWYRRVMGKEIKFLLHFVKESKQDESGMPNNRFLAERTGGTYSTLKVQPAELEDSGVYFCASSQEGPTYEQYFGPGTRLTVT.

This clonotype showed up many times. The genes are TRBV2 and TRBJ2-5; possibly TRBD2 for D (5 bases). The germline gives CDR1 SNHLY, CDR2 FYNNEI. The CDR3 sequence is 15 residues long. Trimming cost V 6 bases and J 5 bases, with 19 bases left between them. This CDR3 reads CASSRGRQTGETQYF. CDR3 bases: TGTGCCAGCAGCAGAGGACGCCAGACGGGGGAGACCCAGTACTTC.

This clonotype was observed at least ten times. The rearrangement uses TRBV12-3 or TRBV12-4 and TRBJ2-7; D not certain. The CDR3 covers 12 residues. Trimming took 3 bases from V and 5 from J, leaving 8 bases between them. DNA of the CDR3: TGTGCCAGCAGTTTCTTACACAACGAGCAGTACTTC. Translated: CASSFLHNEQYF.

At least ten counts were recorded for this clonotype. The chain joins TRBV27 to TRBJ1-2, with no clear D. This CDR3 comprises 14 residues. V lost 4 bases to trimming and J lost 6 bases, with 15 bases between them. Germline V gene lookup returns CDR1 MNHEY and CDR2 SMNVEV (reference sequence). The CDR3 DNA follows: TGTGCCAGCAGTTACTCCGCGGGCCGGAATGGCTACACCTTC. Translated, it gives CASSYSAGRNGYTF.

This clonotype was seen many times. The chain employs TRBV20-1 and TRBJ2-7; a possible D gene is TRBD1 (6 bases). The CDR3 is made up of 13 amino acids. Germline V gene sequence: CDR1 DFQATT, CDR2 SNEGSKA (reference sequence). The V end was cut by 5 bases, the J end by 0 bases, with 11 bases between. The CDR3 DNA reads TGCAGTGCTGAAACAGGGCGCTCCTACGAGCAGTACTTC. Translation: CSAETGRSYEQYF.

The table lists this clonotype with many counts. J is TRBJ1-2 and V is TRBV5-1; maybe TRBD1 (5 bases). Trimming shortened V by 6 bases and J by 2 bases, and 14 bases separated the two germline ends. The CDR3 extends over 14 amino acids. Germline values: CDR1 SGHRS, CDR2 YFSETQ. CDR3 loop: CASNPGILNYGYTF. CDR3 DNA sequence: TGCGCCAGCAATCCAGGGATTTTAAACTATGGCTACACCTTC. Together with reference TRBV5-1 and TRBJ1-2, the CDR3 gives the full variable domain: KAGVTQTPRYLIKTRGQQVTLSCSPISGHRSVSWYQQTPGQGLQFLFEYFSETQRNKGNFPGRFSGRQFSNSRSEMNVSTLELGDSALYLCASNPGILNYGYTFGSGTRLTVV.

This clonotype turned up a few times. V gene TRBV5-6 combines with J gene TRBJ1-1; D call uncertain. The V end was cut by 1 base, the J end by 9 bases, with 19 bases between. Germline-derived CDR1 and CDR2 are SGHDT and YYEEEE. The CDR3 totals 15 residues. The CDR3 nucleotides read TGTGCCAGCAGCTTGTTACGGCGGGATCACGTTAAAGCTTTCTTT. Encoded protein: CASSLLRRDHVKAFF.

The CDR3 DNA reads as TGTGCTAGGCCCGACGGGGGGGAGCTGTTTTTT. This translates into CARPDGGELFF. The gene calls are TRBV12-5 and TRBJ2-2; D remains unclear. The germline gives CDR1 LGHNT, CDR2 FRNRAP. This CDR3 spans 11 amino acids. Trimming shortened V by 9 bases and J by 8 bases, and 10 bases separated the two germline ends.

This clonotype rates as medium-sized. The gene calls are TRBV20-1 and TRBJ2-2, with 15 nucleotides matching TRBD2. Germline V CDR1 and CDR2: DFQATT, SNEGSKA (reference sequence). This CDR3 contains 16 residues. V lost 1 base to trimming and J lost 3 bases; unmatched junction nucleotides: 0. The CDR3 nucleotides read TGCAGTGCTAGAGGGACTAGCGGGGGGGACACCGGGGAGCTGTTTTTT. As protein: CSARGTSGGDTGELFF.